These 21 T cell receptor beta chains were sequenced from one sample in a study of technical replicates of blood from four donors. Some clones are missing from TCRdb's copy, which holds only in-frame ones; the method was immunoSEQ multiplex PCR. The sample shows 55,000 to 60,000 clones, roughly 95% of them seen only once. The specimen sequenced was PBMCs. These receptor sequences come from a human donor in good health. Some clones in this sample may be carry-over from other donors' samples.

The chain is built from TRBV28 and TRBJ2-7; TRBD2 matches 9 bases. The CDR3 contains 14 residues. The germline V gene encodes CDR1 MDHEN and CDR2 SYDVKM. Trimming removed 8 bases from V and 4 bases from J; junction bases left unmatched: 9. CDR3 residues: CASSLAGVIYEQYF. The CDR3 nucleotides read TGTGCCAGCTCCTTAGCGGGAGTAATATACGAGCAGTACTTC.

V is TRBV10-3 and J is TRBJ1-1, with TRBD1 identical over 9 bases. Germline V gene sequence: CDR1 ENHRY, CDR2 SYGVKD. The V segment lost 3 bases and the J segment 4 bases; nucleotides outside the gene matches: 9. The CDR3 sequence is 16 residues long. Written as DNA, the CDR3 is TGTGCCATCAGTGAAAACAGGGGGCCCCTCAGCACTGAAGCTTTCTTT. This sequence encodes CAISENRGPLSTEAFF.

The chain employs TRBV30 and TRBJ2-2; 8 bases fit TRBD1. The length of the CDR3 is 15 residues. Per the germline V gene, CDR1 is GTSNPN and CDR2 is SVGIG (reference sequence). Trimming cost V 5 bases and J 8 bases; bases outside gene matches: 13. CDR3 nucleotides: TGTGCCTGGGCCCCGACCAGGGGGCTCATGGGGGAGCTGTTTTTT. It specifies CAWAPTRGLMGELFF.

The J gene is TRBJ2-2, the V gene TRBV7-9, with TRBD1 matching over 9 bases. This CDR3 has 16 residues. The germline CDR1 and CDR2 sequences are SEHNR and FQNEAQ (reference sequence). The V gene end was trimmed by 6 bases and the J gene end by 1 base; junction bases not matched to a gene: 6. CDR3 amino acids: CASSPDRGMNTGELFF. The CDR3, as DNA: TGTGCCAGCAGTCCTGACAGGGGGATGAACACCGGGGAGCTGTTTTTT.

The chain couples TRBV5-1 to TRBJ2-1, with 7 bases fitting TRBD2. The V gene end was trimmed by 5 bases and the J gene end by 3 bases; junction bases not matched to a gene: 5. Germline CDR1 is SGHRS and CDR2 is YFSETQ. The CDR3 consists of 14 residues. CDR3 coding DNA: TGCGCCAGCAGGTCGGGAGGCCTCTACAATGAGCAGTTCTTC. Its translation: CASRSGGLYNEQFF.

About this clone itself: Other nucleotide sequences from this sample produce the same CDR3. V is TRBV7-9 and J is TRBJ2-6, with a weak D call TRBD1 (5 bases). CDR3 length: 16 residues. From germline, CDR1 is SEHNR and CDR2 FQNEAQ (reference sequence). V dropped 1 base and J dropped 0 bases, with 7 bases sitting between them. CDR3 nucleotide sequence: TGTGCCAGCAGCTTAGGACAGCCCTCTGGGGCCAACGTCCTGACTTTC. Translating it yields CASSLGQPSGANVLTF.

This clone was detected a few times. This chain links TRBV13 with TRBJ2-5, with 10 bases aligning to TRBD1. The length of the CDR3 is 15 residues. The germline CDR1 and CDR2 sequences are PRHDT and FYEKMQ (reference sequence). V gave up 4 bases and J gave up 4 bases; unmatched junction bases: 6. DNA of the CDR3: TGTGCCAGCAGCTCTCCCTGGACAGGGGGAGAGACCCAGTACTTC. It codes for CASSSPWTGGETQYF.

V gene TRBV9 combines with J gene TRBJ2-7; 7 bases agree with TRBD2. This CDR3 has 14 residues. After removal of 3 bases from V and 2 bases from J, the junction contained 5 bases not matched to a gene. CDR1 SGDLS and CDR2 YYNGEE come from the germline V gene. The CDR3 loop reads CASSGGGTTYEQYF. The CDR3 DNA is TGTGCCAGCAGCGGCGGGGGAACCACCTACGAGCAGTACTTC.

This chain's CDR3 is CSAVTDRGLFF. The CDR3 DNA sequence: TGCAGCGCTGTGACAGACCGTGGGCTGTTTTTT. This chain links TRBV29-1 with TRBJ2-2, with D tentatively TRBD1 (5 bases). Germline V gives CDR1 SQVTM, CDR2 ANQGSEA. The length of the CDR3 is 11 residues. V shed 7 bases and J shed 13 bases, with 16 bases lying between them.

The chain combines TRBV10-3 with TRBJ1-2; D remains ambiguous. The V gene's germline CDR1 is ENHRY and CDR2 SYGVKD. The V and J ends lost 0 bases and 1 base respectively, with 3 bases between them. This CDR3 comprises 13 residues. The CDR3 DNA reads TGTGCCATCAGTGAGTCGTATAACTATGGCTACACCTTC. Its translation: CAISESYNYGYTF.

V is TRBV7-6 and J is TRBJ1-2; 8 nucleotides match TRBD1. Germline trimming cut 5 bases from V and 4 bases from J; bases unmatched to any gene: 9. This CDR3 is 15 amino acids long. Germline V gene lookup returns CDR1 SGHVS and CDR2 FNYEAQ. CDR3 nucleotides: TGTGCCAGCAGCCCGGAAAGGACAGGGAGCTATGGCTACACCTTC. Amino acids: CASSPERTGSYGYTF.

This clone was recorded only once. The chain uses TRBV5-1 and TRBJ2-7; 7 bases line up with TRBD1. CDR3 size: 15 residues. The germline CDR1 and CDR2 sequences are SGHRS and YFSETQ. V trimming: 0 bases; J trimming: 4 bases; junction bases outside the gene matches: 7. The CDR3 sequence: CASSLDRGPNYEQYF. CDR3 DNA sequence: TGCGCCAGCAGCTTGGACAGGGGCCCCAATTACGAGCAGTACTTC.

V and J are TRBV9 and TRBJ2-2; 12 nucleotides agree with TRBD2. Germline lookup yields CDR1 SGDLS and CDR2 YYNGEE. The CDR3 length is 16 residues. V lost 3 bases and J lost 7; bases outside the gene matches: 7. CDR3 nucleotide sequence: TGTGCCAGCAGCGCCCGCACTAGCGGGGGGCGCGGGGAGCTGTTTTTT. It translates to CASSARTSGGRGELFF.

The chain links TRBV7-7 to TRBJ2-2; tentative D call: TRBD1 (5 bases). Germline V gene data show CDR1 as SSHAT and CDR2 as FNYEAQ (reference sequence). CDR3 length: 13 residues. Trimming took off 4 bases at V and 3 bases at J, with 6 bases between the two ends. The CDR3, as DNA: TGTGCCAGCAGCTCGACAGACACCGGGGAGCTGTTTTTT. The encoded protein is CASSSTDTGELFF.

The rearrangement joins TRBV25-1 to TRBJ2-7; 9 bases map to TRBD2. Germline V gives CDR1 MGHDK, CDR2 SYGVNS. The CDR3 has 18 amino acids. J lost 5 bases, V lost 4 bases, and 18 bases had no gene match. The CDR3 region has the DNA TGTGCCAGCAGTGGGACCTGGGGTAGCGGGAGCTCGTTGGACGAGCAGTACTTC. It yields the protein CASSGTWGSGSSLDEQYF.

This clone occurred a few times. This chain links TRBV18 with TRBJ1-2; D is ambiguous. The CDR3 loop spans 15 amino acids. CDR1 is KGHSH and CDR2 is LQKENI in the germline V gene. Trimming took off 6 bases at V and 0 bases at J, with 14 bases between the two ends. The CDR3 DNA follows: TGTGCCAGCTCCTCTTGGATCGGAGCTAACTATGGCTACACCTTC. Translated, it gives CASSSWIGANYGYTF.

On this clone: Germline is not matched at one junction end, which may reflect a read error. This chain uses TRBV30 with TRBJ2-7; a weak D match, TRBD1 (6 bases). Per germline, CDR1 GTSNPN and CDR2 SVGIG (reference sequence). The CDR3 is 11 residues long. The CDR3 reads CAWTSGEGVIF. Written as DNA, the CDR3 is TGTGCCTGGACTTCAGGGGAAGGGGTAATCTTC.

The V and J genes are TRBV11-3 and TRBJ2-5; TRBD1 matches 12 bases. There are 15 residues in the CDR3. V gave up 5 bases and J gave up 5 bases; unmatched junction bases: 6. Germline V lookup: CDR1 SGHNT, CDR2 YENEEA. CDR3 coding DNA: TGTGCCAGCAGCGAGGGGACAGGGGGCGGGGAGACCCAGTACTTC. Amino acid sequence: CASSEGTGGGETQYF.

The rearrangement joins TRBV27 to TRBJ2-3; a weak D match, TRBD2 (5 bases). Deletions cut 7 bases from V and 2 bases from J, with 13 bases between. The CDR3 length is 14 residues. CDR1 is MNHEY, CDR2 SMNVEV, per germline (reference sequence). CDR3 bases: TGTGCCAGCATGATTAGCGTTATCACAGATACGCAGTATTTT. Protein product: CASMISVITDTQYF.

The chain employs TRBV9 and TRBJ2-2; D is unresolved. CDR3 length: 12 residues. Germline CDR1 is SGDLS and CDR2 is YYNGEE. V lost 6 bases to trimming and J lost 2 bases, with 5 bases between them. For the CDR3, the DNA is TGTGCCAGCAACCTAAACACCGGGGAGCTGTTTTTT. Translated, it gives CASNLNTGELFF. Full variable domain (remainder filled in from reference TRBV9 and TRBJ2-2): DSGVTQTPKHLITATGQRVTLRCSPRSGDLSVYWYQQSLDQGLQFLIQYYNGEERAKGNILERFSAQQFPDLHSELNLSSLELGDSALYFCASNLNTGELFFGEGSRLTVL.

The CDR3 bases are TGTGCCACCAGCAGCGGGACAGGGGTGAGCAATCAGCCCCAGCATTTT. Its protein product is CATSSGTGVSNQPQHF. The gene calls are TRBV15 and TRBJ1-5, with 10 bases fitting TRBD1. The ends lost 3 bases at V and 1 base at J; junction bases unmatched: 3. The CDR3 is made up of 16 amino acids. CDR1 is LNHNV and CDR2 is YYDKDF in the germline V gene (reference sequence). Based on the CDR3 plus reference TRBV15 and TRBJ1-5, the full variable domain is DAMVIQNPRYQVTQFGKPVTLSCSQTLNHNVMYWYQQKSSQAPKLLFHYYDKDFNNEADTPDNFQSRRPNTSFCFLDIRSPGLGDTAMYLCATSSGTGVSNQPQHFGDGTRLSIL.